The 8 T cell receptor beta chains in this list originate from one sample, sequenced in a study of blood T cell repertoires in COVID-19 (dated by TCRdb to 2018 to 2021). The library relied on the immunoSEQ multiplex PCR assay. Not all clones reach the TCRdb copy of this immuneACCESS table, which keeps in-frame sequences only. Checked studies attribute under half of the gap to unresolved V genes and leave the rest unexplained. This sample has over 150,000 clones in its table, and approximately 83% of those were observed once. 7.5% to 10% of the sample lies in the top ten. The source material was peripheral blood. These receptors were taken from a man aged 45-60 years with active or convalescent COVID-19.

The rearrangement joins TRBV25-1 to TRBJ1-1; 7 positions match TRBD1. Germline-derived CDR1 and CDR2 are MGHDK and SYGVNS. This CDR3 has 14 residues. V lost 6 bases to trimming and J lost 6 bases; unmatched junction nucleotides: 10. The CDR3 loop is CASRETGATAEAFF. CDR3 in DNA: TGTGCCAGCAGAGAAACAGGGGCGACGGCTGAAGCTTTCTTT. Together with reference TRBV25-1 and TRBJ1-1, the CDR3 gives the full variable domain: EADIYQTPRYLVIGTGKKITLECSQTMGHDKMYWYQQDPGMELHLIHYSYGVNSTEKGDLSSESTVSRIRTEHFPLTLESARPSHTSQYLCASRETGATAEAFFGQGTRLTVV.

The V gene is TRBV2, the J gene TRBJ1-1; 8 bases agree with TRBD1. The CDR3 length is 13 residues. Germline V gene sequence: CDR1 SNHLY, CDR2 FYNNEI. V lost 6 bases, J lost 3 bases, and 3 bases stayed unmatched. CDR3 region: CASSGQGDTEAFF. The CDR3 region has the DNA TGTGCCAGCAGCGGACAGGGCGACACTGAAGCTTTCTTT.

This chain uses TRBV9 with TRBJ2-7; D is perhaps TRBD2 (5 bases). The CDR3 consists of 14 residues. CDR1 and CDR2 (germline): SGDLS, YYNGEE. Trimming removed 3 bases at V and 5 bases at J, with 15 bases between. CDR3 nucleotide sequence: TGTGCCAGCAGCGGGGCGGCGTTGGGAGACGAGCAGTACTTC. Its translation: CASSGAALGDEQYF.

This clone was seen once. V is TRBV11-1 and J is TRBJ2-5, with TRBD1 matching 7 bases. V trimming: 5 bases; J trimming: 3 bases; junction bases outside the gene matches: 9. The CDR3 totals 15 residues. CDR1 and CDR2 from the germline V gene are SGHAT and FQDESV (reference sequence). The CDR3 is CASSPIGQVEETQYF. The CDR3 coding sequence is TGTGCCAGCAGCCCTATTGGACAGGTAGAAGAGACCCAGTACTTC.

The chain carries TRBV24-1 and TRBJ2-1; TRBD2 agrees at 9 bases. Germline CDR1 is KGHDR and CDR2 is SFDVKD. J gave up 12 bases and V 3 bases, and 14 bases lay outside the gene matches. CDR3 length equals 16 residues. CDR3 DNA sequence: TGTGCCACCAGTGATCCGACTAGCGGCCTTCAATACGGGCAGTTCTTC. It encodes CATSDPTSGLQYGQFF.

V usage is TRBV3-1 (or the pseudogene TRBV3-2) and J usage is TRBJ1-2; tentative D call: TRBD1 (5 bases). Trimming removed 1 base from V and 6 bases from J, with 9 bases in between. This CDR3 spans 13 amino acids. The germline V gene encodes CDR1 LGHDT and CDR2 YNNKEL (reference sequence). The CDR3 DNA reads TGTGCCAGCAGCCAAGGGGGGGGAGATGGCTACACCTTC. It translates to CASSQGGGDGYTF.

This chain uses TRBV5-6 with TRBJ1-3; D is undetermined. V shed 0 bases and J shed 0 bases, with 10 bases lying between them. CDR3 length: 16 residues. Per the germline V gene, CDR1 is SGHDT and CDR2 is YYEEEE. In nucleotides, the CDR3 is TGTGCCAGCAGCTTGGCCCAGGTTAGCTCTGGAAACACCATATATTTT. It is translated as CASSLAQVSSGNTIYF.

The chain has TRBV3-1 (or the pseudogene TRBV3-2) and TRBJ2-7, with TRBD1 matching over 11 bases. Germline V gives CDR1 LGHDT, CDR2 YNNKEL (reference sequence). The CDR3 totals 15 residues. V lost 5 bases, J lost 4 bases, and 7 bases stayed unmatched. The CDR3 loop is CASSFLGQGAYEQYF. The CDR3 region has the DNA TGTGCCAGCAGCTTCCTCGGACAGGGGGCGTACGAGCAGTACTTC.